Each of the 9 T cell receptor beta chains below was sequenced from the same sample in a study of cytomegalovirus exposure and HLA in healthy donors. Researchers ran the PCR with 60 Vbeta and 13 Jbeta primers. Clones were read by immunoSEQ multiplex PCR, and TCRdb kept only the in-frame ones, dropping some. The repertoire consists of about 120,000 clones, with 76% occurring once and the leading ten covering 9.5% to 15%. Sequences were obtained from PBMCs. These receptors originate from a middle-aged woman in good health and CMV-seropositive.

The chain is built from TRBV7-8 and TRBJ1-1, with D possibly being TRBD1 (6 bases). Trimming pared 5 bases from V and 3 bases from J, leaving 13 bases between. The V gene's germline CDR1 is SGHVS and CDR2 FQNEAQ. This CDR3 has 14 residues. CDR3 sequence: CASSPRTADTEAFF. DNA of the CDR3: TGTGCCAGCAGCCCCCGGACAGCGGACACTGAAGCTTTCTTT.

The rearrangement links TRBV7-9 to TRBJ2-5; 7 bases are a match to TRBD1. The CDR3 is 14 residues long. V lost 7 bases and J lost 3; bases outside the gene matches: 8. Germline CDR1 and CDR2: SEHNR and FQNEAQ (reference sequence). As DNA, the CDR3 is TGTGCCAGCACCCGGGCGACAGGGAAAGAGACCCAGTACTTC. Protein: CASTRATGKETQYF.

This chain connects TRBV10-1 to TRBJ1-1, with D uncertain. This CDR3 has 13 amino acids. CDR1 is WNHNN and CDR2 is SYGVQD in the germline V gene (reference sequence). Trimming cost V 8 bases and J 3 bases, with 13 bases left between them. The CDR3 sequence: CASSRGIDTEAFF. The DNA of the CDR3 is TGCGCCAGCTCGAGAGGGATTGACACTGAAGCTTTCTTT.

The chain couples TRBV4-1 to TRBJ2-6; D is perhaps TRBD1 (6 bases). This CDR3 has 19 amino acids. Germline V gene lookup returns CDR1 MGHRA and CDR2 YSYEKL. V shed 2 bases and J shed 0 bases, with 17 bases lying between them. CDR3 sequence: CASSQPAQGLSSGANVLTF. The CDR3 nucleotides are TGCGCCAGCAGCCAACCAGCACAGGGCCTCAGCTCTGGGGCCAACGTCCTGACTTTC.

This chain uses TRBV6-6 with TRBJ1-3; possible D gene TRBD1, 5 bases. Per the germline V gene, CDR1 is MNHNY and CDR2 is SVGAGI (reference sequence). This CDR3 contains 15 residues. V dropped 4 bases and J dropped 0 bases, with 10 bases sitting between them. CDR3 sequence reads: CASSLGASSGNTIYF. CDR3 DNA: TGTGCCAGCAGTTTAGGGGCGAGCTCTGGAAACACCATATATTTT.

Concerning this clone: The same CDR3 arises from other DNA sequences in this sample as well. CDR3 protein: CAIMSGQGDYGYTF. In DNA, the CDR3 is TGTGCCATCATGTCAGGACAGGGGGACTATGGCTACACCTTC. The chain employs TRBV10-3 and TRBJ1-2, with 10 bases fitting TRBD1. The ends lost 7 bases at V and 3 bases at J; junction bases unmatched: 5. The germline CDR1 and CDR2 sequences are ENHRY and SYGVKD. There are 14 residues in the CDR3.

J is TRBJ1-1 and V is TRBV6-6; tentative D call: TRBD1 (6 bases). Germline V gene sequence: CDR1 MNHNY, CDR2 SVGAGI (reference sequence). The CDR3 contains 12 residues. Trimming shortened V by 7 bases and J by 2 bases, and 8 bases separated the two germline ends. The CDR3: CASTGVNTEAFF. For the CDR3, the DNA is TGTGCCAGCACAGGGGTTAACACTGAAGCTTTCTTT.

This clone was detected only a few times. The chain employs TRBV30 and TRBJ1-2; D is unclear. CDR3 length: 15 residues. Trimming left V 0 bases short and J 6 bases short, with 17 bases between. Per the germline V gene, CDR1 is GTSNPN and CDR2 is SVGIG (reference sequence). CDR3 coding DNA: TGTGCCTGGAGTGTAATGCGGGGTCCTCTAGATGGCTACACCTTC. It translates to CAWSVMRGPLDGYTF.

This sequence joins TRBV30 and TRBJ1-4; D not certain. Per germline, CDR1 GTSNPN and CDR2 SVGIG (reference sequence). Trimming stripped 4 bases from V and 4 bases from J, with 13 bases between. This CDR3 region has 14 residues. The CDR3 nucleotides are TGTGCCTGGAACTCTGGCAGGTTTAATGAAAAACTGTTTTTT. Protein sequence: CAWNSGRFNEKLFF.